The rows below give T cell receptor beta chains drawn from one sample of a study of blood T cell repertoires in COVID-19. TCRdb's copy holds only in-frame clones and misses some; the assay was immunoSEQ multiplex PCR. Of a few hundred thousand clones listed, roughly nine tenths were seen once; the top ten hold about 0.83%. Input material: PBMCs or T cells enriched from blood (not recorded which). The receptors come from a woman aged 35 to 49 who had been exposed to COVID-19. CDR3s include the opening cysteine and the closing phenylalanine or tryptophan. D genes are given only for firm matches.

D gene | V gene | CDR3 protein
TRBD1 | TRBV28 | CASSQTDRGRANYGYTF
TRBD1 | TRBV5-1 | CASSAGHRGGWTEAFF
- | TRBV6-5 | CASRIKGGDQETQYF
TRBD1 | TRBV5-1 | CASSLSGTGYNEQFF
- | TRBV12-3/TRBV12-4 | CASSSNRNSPLHF
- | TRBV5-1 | CASREGKDGYTF
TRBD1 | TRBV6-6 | CASTPGQAYEQYF
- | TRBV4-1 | CASSQESSGYTF
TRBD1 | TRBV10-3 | CAITRDREGTEAFF
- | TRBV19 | CASSIRNEQFF
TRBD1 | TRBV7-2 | CASSTQGNSPLHF
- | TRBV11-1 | CASSFGRGYGYTF
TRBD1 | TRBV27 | CASSLTLTGNYGYTF
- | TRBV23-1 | CASSHPYTVMGHGGTDTQYF
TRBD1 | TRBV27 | CASSSDRGWSDTEAFF
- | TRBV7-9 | CASSRRASPYGYTF
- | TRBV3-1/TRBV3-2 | CASSQEGRLAYEQYF
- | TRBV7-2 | CASSLGGRSEETQYF
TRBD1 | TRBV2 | CASTLGQGSGNTIYF
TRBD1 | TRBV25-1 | CASSAGTAYGYTF
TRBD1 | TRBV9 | CASSFRDSQPYEQYF
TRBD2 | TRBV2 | CASTGGSGISYEQYF
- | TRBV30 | CACSSGNNQPQHF
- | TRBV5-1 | CASSPFGGGGVSYGYTF
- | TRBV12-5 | CASATSSYEQYF
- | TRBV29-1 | CSVENGGSEAFF
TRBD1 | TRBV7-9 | CASSLGTGGVEAFF
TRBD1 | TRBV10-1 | CASSGIDRVVSYNEQFF
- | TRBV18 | CASSTDSRSGNTIYF
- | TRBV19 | CASSIPRQDRVKLFF
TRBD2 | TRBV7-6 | CASSLGLAVNTGELFF
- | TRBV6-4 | CASSDSEGRGDEQYF
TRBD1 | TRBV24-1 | CATSDTDRGAVSTGELFF
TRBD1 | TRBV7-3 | CASSLTGTGDSTDTQYF
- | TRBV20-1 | CSASIVGSYNSPLHF
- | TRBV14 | CASSQDWGGAGANVLTF
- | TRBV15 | CATSRDQGWAFF
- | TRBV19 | CASSPRRGNTEAFF
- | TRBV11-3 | CASSLDPTTGELFF
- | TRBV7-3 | CASSPQGAGLSTDTQYF
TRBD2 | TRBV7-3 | CASSPTTSGSRELFF
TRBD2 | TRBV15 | CATSREQRGYEQYF
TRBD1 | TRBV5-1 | CASSSSDRAGNTIYF
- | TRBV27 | CASSYQGPYGYTF
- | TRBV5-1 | CASSLSGTNYNEQFF
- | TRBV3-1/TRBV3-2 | CASSHDRYEDNEQFF
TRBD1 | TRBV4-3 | CASSQDSGQGIYGYTF
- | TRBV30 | CAWSVQRGNYGYTF
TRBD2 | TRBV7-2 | CASSLDGGRGNEQFF
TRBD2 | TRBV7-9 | CASSYVPGLAPGELFF
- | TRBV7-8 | CASSLRREQGYTF